One and the same sample provided the 21 T cell receptor beta chains below, sequenced in a study of T-cell memory formation after mild COVID-19. TCRdb processed the 5' RACE reads anew with MiXCR; each CDR3 protein has one entry. The sample contains 200,000 to 250,000 distinct CDR3 sequences, just over 9.5% of which appear only once. Sequences were obtained from PBMCs or a T cell subset sorted from them (not recorded which). Receptors were obtained from a man aged 18 to 29 who had mild COVID-19 (a few samples of this study predate the infection). Cell type and time point are not known.

This clonotype was detected only a few times. V usage is TRBV20-1 and J usage is TRBJ2-3, with 8 bases lining up with TRBD2. The CDR3 consists of 16 residues. The J segment lost 5 bases and the V segment lost 0 bases, leaving 10 bases of the junction unmatched. Germline V gene lookup returns CDR1 DFQATT and CDR2 SNEGSKA (reference sequence). The CDR3 nucleotides read TGCAGTGCTAGAGATCGTCACGGGGGGGCCAGAGATACGCAGTATTTT. It yields the protein CSARDRHGGARDTQYF.

The CDR3: CASSNRGPYEQYV. The CDR3, as DNA: TGTGCCAGCAGTAACCGAGGTCCCTACGAGCAGTACGTC. The chain employs TRBV12-3 or TRBV12-4 and TRBJ2-7; D is uncertain. CDR3 length equals 13 residues. V lost 5 bases to trimming and J lost 2 bases, with 10 bases between them.

In this sample, this clonotype turned up many times. This chain uses TRBV4-1 with TRBJ2-1; D remains ambiguous. CDR1 and CDR2 from the germline V gene are MGHRA and YSYEKL. The V end lost 2 bases, the J end lost 9 bases, and 8 bases lay between the germline ends. The CDR3 is made up of 12 amino acids. In DNA, the CDR3 is TGCGCCAGCAGCCAAATCTCGGGTGAGCAGTTCTTC. Protein sequence: CASSQISGEQFF.

This clonotype was counted a few times. The chain combines TRBV19 with TRBJ2-3; TRBD2 aligns across 7 bases. V lost 6 bases and J lost 0; bases outside the gene matches: 6. The V gene's germline CDR1 is LNHDA and CDR2 SQIVND (reference sequence). The CDR3 length is 15 residues. CDR3: CASRSTSASTDTQYF. CDR3 sequence (DNA): TGTGCCAGTAGAAGCACTAGCGCTAGCACAGATACGCAGTATTTT.

The J gene is TRBJ2-1, the V gene TRBV19; D remains unclear. The CDR3 loop spans 17 amino acids. Germline V gene sequence: CDR1 LNHDA, CDR2 SQIVND (reference sequence). The V and J ends lost 4 bases and 0 bases respectively, with 16 bases between them. The DNA of the CDR3 is TGTGCCAGTAGTAGGGGTAAGTTCGGAGACTCCTACAATGAGCAGTTCTTC. As protein: CASSRGKFGDSYNEQFF.

The V and J genes are TRBV11-1 and TRBJ2-3; D not certain. Trimming left V 6 bases short and J 6 bases short, with 10 bases between. In germline, CDR1 is SGHAT, CDR2 FQDESV (reference sequence). This CDR3 is built from 12 residues. CDR3 nucleotide sequence: TGTGCCAGCAGGGATACAGAGGATACGCAGTATTTT. Translation: CASRDTEDTQYF.

Many counts were recorded for this clonotype. The chain couples TRBV20-1 to TRBJ2-1; the match to TRBD2 covers 9 bases. Germline V CDR1 and CDR2: DFQATT, SNEGSKA (reference sequence). The CDR3 runs to 14 residues. V shed 1 base, J shed 4 bases, and the junction held 2 bases outside the gene matches. The CDR3 nucleotides are TGCAGTGCTAGAGGACTAGCGGAATACAATGAGCAGTTCTTC. Residues: CSARGLAEYNEQFF.

This clonotype was found a few times. The rearrangement joins TRBV5-1 to TRBJ2-1, with D unclear. Per the germline V gene, CDR1 is SGHRS and CDR2 is YFSETQ. Trimming cost V 0 bases and J 6 bases, with 19 bases left between them. The CDR3 has 17 amino acids. The CDR3 here is CASSLVPLRASGNEQFF. As DNA, the CDR3 is TGCGCCAGCAGCTTGGTCCCCCTTAGGGCGTCGGGCAATGAGCAGTTCTTC.

The V call is TRBV2, the J call TRBJ2-3; D is undetermined. The V gene lost 4 bases and the J gene lost 0 bases, with 11 bases spanning the gap. Germline CDR1 SNHLY, CDR2 FYNNEI. This CDR3 is built from 15 residues. The CDR3 sequence: CASSVDPLSTDTQYF. Here the CDR3 DNA reads TGTGCCAGCAGTGTAGATCCCCTCAGCACAGATACGCAGTATTTT.

This clonotype was recorded many times. The chain combines TRBV28 with TRBJ2-7; no clear D gene. The CDR3 has 15 amino acids. Germline-derived CDR1 and CDR2 are MDHEN and SYDVKM. With 4 bases removed from V and 2 bases from J, the gap between germline ends came to 15 bases. Here the CDR3 reads CASSSVEPTPYEQYF. In DNA, the CDR3 is TGTGCCAGCAGTTCTGTCGAGCCCACTCCCTACGAGCAGTACTTC.

Turning to this clonotype: A much larger clone differs from this one at a single base, so this may be a read error. The chain has TRBV6-6 and TRBJ1-1, with a tentative D call TRBD1 (5 bases). CDR1 and CDR2 (germline): MNHNY, SVGAGI (reference sequence). The CDR3 runs 13 residues. Trimming took off 5 bases at V and 1 base at J, with 8 bases between the two ends. In DNA, the CDR3 is TGTGCCAGCAGTCGACAGAAGAACACTGAAGCTTTCTTT. It translates to CASSRQKNTEAFF.

This clonotype appeared a single time. CDR3 sequence reads: CASSYSSGTREQFF. CDR3 DNA sequence: TGTGCCAGCAGTTACTCGTCCGGAACCCGCGAGCAGTTCTTC. The chain employs TRBV6-6 and TRBJ2-1, with D uncertain. V was shortened by 0 bases and J by 10 bases, with 13 bases between the two germline ends. Germline V CDR1 and CDR2: MNHNY, SVGAGI (reference sequence). The CDR3 is 14 amino acids.

A few counts support this clonotype. The J gene is TRBJ2-5, the V gene TRBV5-1, with 8 bases that match TRBD2. The CDR3 is made up of 17 amino acids. CDR1 and CDR2 from the germline V gene are SGHRS and YFSETQ. V shed 0 bases, J shed 0 bases, and the junction held 7 bases outside the gene matches. CDR3 residues: CASSLAAQRGYQETQYF. The CDR3 bases are TGCGCCAGCAGCTTGGCAGCCCAGCGGGGGTACCAAGAGACCCAGTACTTC.

This clonotype was picked up a small number of times. The genes are TRBV18 and TRBJ1-1, with D maybe TRBD1 (5 bases). This CDR3 has 15 amino acids. Trimming pared 1 base from V and 3 bases from J, leaving 12 bases between. In germline, CDR1 is KGHSH, CDR2 LQKENI. CDR3 in DNA: TGTGCCAGCTCACCACAAGGGGTGGGATACACTGAAGCTTTCTTT. Translated: CASSPQGVGYTEAFF.

V and J are TRBV3-1 and TRBJ2-4, with TRBD2 as a possible D gene (5 bases). V shed 1 base and J shed 7 bases, with 8 bases lying between them. Germline values: CDR1 LGHDT, CDR2 YNNKEL (reference sequence). The CDR3 covers 13 residues. The CDR3 sequence is CASSQASGNIQYF. DNA of the CDR3: TGTGCCAGCAGCCAAGCCAGCGGTAACATTCAGTACTTC.

This chain connects TRBV10-3 to TRBJ2-5; D ambiguous. The V gene's germline CDR1 is ENHRY and CDR2 SYGVKD. Trimming took off 6 bases at V and 3 bases at J, with 5 bases between the two ends. The CDR3 runs 11 residues. This CDR3 is CAISAEETQYF. DNA of the CDR3: TGTGCCATCAGCGCCGAAGAGACCCAGTACTTC.

This clonotype has a count of ten or more. The chain links TRBV5-1 to TRBJ1-1; D is unresolved. Germline V gene data show CDR1 as SGHRS and CDR2 as YFSETQ. This CDR3 region has 13 residues. The ends were cut back, 0 bases at V and 1 base at J, with 4 bases in the middle. DNA for the CDR3: TGCGCCAGCAGCTTGGAACAGAACACTGAAGCTTTCTTT. It translates to CASSLEQNTEAFF.

There are a few counts of this clonotype. The V and J genes are TRBV2 and TRBJ1-5; D may be TRBD1 (6 bases). This CDR3 spans 15 amino acids. CDR1 and CDR2 from the germline V gene are SNHLY and FYNNEI. V dropped 1 base and J dropped 6 bases, with 13 bases sitting between them. Here the CDR3 reads CASSEDRQGIQPQHF. The CDR3 coding sequence is TGTGCCAGCAGTGAAGATCGGCAGGGGATTCAGCCCCAGCATTTT.

This chain joins TRBV19 and TRBJ2-3; 7 bases match TRBD1. The CDR3 length is 14 residues. Trimming removed 7 bases from V and 5 bases from J; junction bases left unmatched: 9. Germline values: CDR1 LNHDA, CDR2 SQIVND (reference sequence). CDR3 in amino acids: CASTPSGDRDTQYF. The CDR3, as DNA: TGTGCCAGTACCCCATCCGGGGACAGAGATACGCAGTATTTT.

This clonotype came up a few times. The rearrangement joins TRBV4-2 to TRBJ1-2; 7 positions match TRBD1. The CDR3 sequence is 14 residues long. The J segment lost 7 bases and the V segment lost 2 bases, leaving 7 bases of the junction unmatched. CDR1 is LGHNA and CDR2 is YNFKEQ in the germline V gene. Written as DNA, the CDR3 is TGTGCCAGCAGCCAATCTACAGGGGTCAGTGGCTACACCTTC. Its protein is CASSQSTGVSGYTF.

In this sample, this clonotype turned up a few times. CDR3 DNA sequence: TGTGCCAGCAGTTTACGGGGGGCGCAGGGCTACACCTTC. Its translation: CASSLRGAQGYTF. The V gene is TRBV27, the J gene TRBJ1-2; D is possibly TRBD1 (6 bases). Trimming took 2 bases from V and 8 from J, leaving 12 bases between them. Per germline, CDR1 MNHEY and CDR2 SMNVEV (reference sequence). The CDR3 is made up of 13 amino acids.